The rows below give T cell receptor beta chains drawn from one sample of a study of regulatory T cells in long-lasting Graves disease. TCRdb used MiXCR to reprocess the multiplex PCR reads, holding one entry per CDR3 protein. The data hold fewer than 550,000 distinct CDR3 sequences, with 15% to 20% observed a single time. Another study also made use of these data, one on T cells in Graves' hyperthyroidism and ophthalmopathy.

This material consisted of peripheral blood mononuclear cells (PBMCs), taken at new diagnosis, from a patient treated with antithyroid drugs. The source is a woman aged 18-29 years with Graves disease. The CDR3 runs from the conserved cysteine through the conserved F or W. A D gene is named only where the DNA matches it firmly. Only some rows state a clone size, as once, few, many or a class for expanded clones.

NA | TRBJ1-2 | NA | TRBV27 | CASSVAGAGYGYTF | TGTGCCAGCAGCGTAGCGGGGGCTGGCTATGGCTACACCTTC
NA | TRBJ2-2 | NA | TRBV20-1 | CSARTPSNTGELFF | TGCAGTGCTCGGACCCCCTCGAACACCGGGGAGCTGTTTTTT
many | TRBJ2-1 | NA | TRBV27 | CASSFSRGDNEQFF | TGTGCCAGCAGTTTTTCCCGGGGTGACAATGAGCAGTTCTTC
many | TRBJ2-7 | NA | TRBV6-2/TRBV6-3 | CASSESGRTYEQYF | TGTGCCAGCAGTGAGTCAGGCAGAACCTACGAGCAGTACTTC
few | TRBJ2-1 | NA | TRBV6-2/TRBV6-3 | CASSREPEDEQFF | TGTGCCAGCAGCCGCGAGCCCGAAGATGAGCAGTTCTTC
many | TRBJ2-7 | TRBD1 | TRBV5-5 | CASSFGTGRYEQYF | TGTGCCAGCAGCTTCGGGACAGGGCGGTACGAGCAGTACTTC
few | TRBJ2-7 | NA | TRBV10-2 | CASSTSPGVYEQYF | TGCGCCAGCAGTACTAGTCCAGGGGTTTACGAGCAGTACTTC
few | TRBJ2-6 | TRBD1 | TRBV7-2 | CASSIQGTYSGANVLTF | TGTGCCAGCAGCATACAGGGGACCTACTCTGGGGCCAACGTCCTGACTTTC
many | TRBJ2-1 | NA | TRBV28 | CASSPMGAASYNEQFF | TGTGCCAGCAGCCCCATGGGGGCAGCCTCCTACAATGAGCAGTTCTTC
many | TRBJ1-1 | NA | TRBV6-2/TRBV6-3 | CASSSVWNTEAFF | TGTGCCAGCAGTTCTGTATGGAACACTGAAGCTTTCTTT
medium-sized | TRBJ2-1 | TRBD1 | TRBV20-1 | CSARLPDRGYNEQFF | TGCAGTGCTAGACTCCCGGACAGGGGCTACAATGAGCAGTTCTTC
NA | TRBJ2-3 | TRBD1 | TRBV5-1 | CATKTGGGADTQYF | TGCGCCACCAAGACAGGGGGGGGGGCAGATACGCAGTATTTT
NA | TRBJ1-2 | NA | TRBV19 | CASRGAPNYGYTF | TGTGCCAGTCGAGGGGCGCCTAACTATGGCTACACCTTC
many | TRBJ1-2 | TRBD1 | TRBV15 | CATSREGQGEWGYTF | TGTGCCACCAGCAGAGAGGGACAGGGAGAATGGGGCTACACCTTC
few | TRBJ2-7 | NA | TRBV7-9 | CASSPPVAGALYEQYF | TGTGCCAGCAGCCCCCCGGTTGCCGGGGCCCTCTACGAGCAGTACTTC
many | TRBJ2-7 | NA | TRBV28 | CASSLYQSRYEQYF | TGTGCCAGCAGTTTATACCAGAGTCGCTACGAGCAGTACTTC
many | TRBJ1-1 | TRBD1 | TRBV24-1 | CATSEPWTGGEAFF | TGTGCCACCAGTGAACCTTGGACAGGCGGGGAAGCTTTCTTT
many | TRBJ2-5 | NA | TRBV7-3 | CASSPTLGETQYF | TGTGCCAGCAGCCCAACCTTGGGAGAGACCCAGTACTTC
many | TRBJ2-3 | NA | TRBV11-2 | CASSLVPDTQYF | TGTGCCAGCAGCTTAGTCCCAGATACGCAGTATTTT
NA | TRBJ2-2 | TRBD2 | TRBV19 | CASSIRVGGRINTGELFF | TGTGCCAGTAGTATAAGAGTCGGCGGGAGGATAAACACCGGGGAGCTGTTTTTT
NA | TRBJ2-3 | TRBD2 | TRBV19 | CASSSGGLAGSADTQYF | TGTGCCAGTAGTAGCGGGGGACTAGCGGGAAGCGCAGATACGCAGTATTTT
many | TRBJ1-2 | NA | TRBV5-1 | CASSTGLGIGGYTF | TGCGCCAGCAGCACCGGCCTGGGAATTGGTGGCTACACCTTC
many | TRBJ2-3 | TRBD2 | TRBV28 | CASSLGTSGSTDTQYF | TGTGCCAGCAGCTTAGGGACTAGCGGGAGCACAGATACGCAGTATTTT
NA | TRBJ1-2 | TRBD1 | TRBV30 | CAWSRQGASLYGYTF | TGTGCCTGGAGTCGACAGGGGGCTTCTCTCTATGGCTACACCTTC
many | TRBJ1-5 | NA | TRBV12-3/TRBV12-4 | CASSLVDNLQPQHF | TGTGCCAGCAGTTTAGTGGACAACCTACAGCCCCAGCATTTT
many | TRBJ2-1 | NA | TRBV11-2 | CASSSSGETLENNEQFF | TGTGCCAGCAGCTCTTCGGGAGAGACTTTGGAAAACAATGAGCAGTTCTTC
few | TRBJ1-4 | NA | TRBV7-6 | CASSLRTATNEKLFF | TGTGCCAGCAGCTTAAGGACAGCAACTAATGAAAAACTGTTTTTT
few | TRBJ2-2 | TRBD2 | TRBV4-2 | CASSQEHLAGGNTGELFF | TGTGCCAGCAGCCAAGAACACTTAGCGGGAGGGAACACCGGGGAGCTGTTTTTT
many | TRBJ2-7 | NA | TRBV29-1 | CSTARDAPYEQYF | TGCAGCACGGCCAGGGACGCCCCCTACGAGCAGTACTTC
many | TRBJ2-1 | TRBD1 | TRBV2 | CASRAGTGINNEQFF | TGTGCCAGCAGAGCCGGGACAGGGATAAACAATGAGCAGTTCTTC
NA | TRBJ1-5 | NA | TRBV19 | CASSGVGQPYGQPQHF | TGTGCCAGTAGCGGTGTGGGTCAACCGTACGGTCAGCCCCAGCATTTT
many | TRBJ2-2 | TRBD2 | TRBV29-1 | CSVVLAGVAGELFF | TGCAGCGTTGTGCTAGCGGGAGTTGCCGGGGAGCTGTTTTTT
NA | TRBJ2-1 | NA | TRBV3-1 | CASSQEYGRNEQFF | TGTGCCAGCAGCCAAGAGTATGGTCGCAATGAGCAGTTCTTC
many | TRBJ2-7 | TRBD2 | TRBV5-1 | CASSIGLAGSYEQYF | TGCGCCAGCAGCATCGGACTAGCGGGAAGTTACGAGCAGTACTTC
many | TRBJ2-7 | TRBD2 | TRBV7-9 | CASSSQTGLAGLYEQYF | TGTGCCAGCAGCTCCCAAACGGGGCTAGCGGGCCTCTACGAGCAGTACTTC
NA | TRBJ1-1 | NA | TRBV20-1 | CSATGLLEAFF | TGCAGTGCTACAGGTCTCCTTGAAGCTTTCTTT
many | TRBJ1-2 | TRBD1 | TRBV6-5 | CASSYSGPGGPYGYTF | TGTGCCAGCAGTTACTCTGGGCCAGGGGGTCCCTATGGCTACACCTTC
few | TRBJ2-1 | NA | TRBV10-2 | CASRASYEQFF | TGCGCCAGCAGGGCGAGCTATGAGCAGTTCTTC
few | TRBJ2-3 | NA | TRBV6-5 | CASSYNPRSTSTDTQYF | TGTGCCAGCAGTTATAATCCCAGATCCACTAGCACAGATACGCAGTATTTT
few | TRBJ2-7 | TRBD2 | TRBV7-2 | CASSPGGAGGYEQYF | TGTGCCAGCAGCCCCGGCGGGGCGGGGGGCTACGAGCAGTACTTC
many | TRBJ2-3 | NA | TRBV3-1 | CASSQGYRSSTDTQYF | TGTGCCAGCAGCCAAGGCTACAGGTCTAGCACAGATACGCAGTATTTT
many | TRBJ2-7 | NA | TRBV30 | CAWRFRGPGSYEQYF | TGTGCCTGGAGATTCAGGGGCCCCGGGTCCTACGAGCAGTACTTC
many | TRBJ2-1 | TRBD1 | TRBV7-9 | CASNLGQGTNEQFF | TGTGCCAGCAACTTAGGACAGGGAACAAATGAGCAGTTCTTC
many | TRBJ1-1 | NA | TRBV27 | CASGKQVEAFF | TGTGCCAGCGGAAAACAGGTTGAAGCTTTCTTT
NA | TRBJ1-5 | NA | TRBV19 | CASGRRESNQPQHF | TGTGCCAGTGGTCGGAGGGAGAGCAATCAGCCCCAGCATTTT
many | TRBJ2-7 | NA | TRBV7-2 | CASSLDPRLRYEQYF | TGTGCCAGCAGCTTAGACCCCCGGCTAAGGTACGAGCAGTACTTC
NA | TRBJ1-5 | NA | TRBV15 | CATSRGVGGNQPQHF | TGTGCCACCAGCAGAGGGGTTGGGGGCAATCAGCCCCAGCATTTT
few | TRBJ2-5 | NA | TRBV4-1 | CASSQEEVRETQYF | TGCGCCAGCAGCCAAGAAGAGGTGCGGGAGACCCAGTACTTC
NA | TRBJ2-1 | NA | TRBV9 | CASSVVVGEQFF | TGTGCCAGCAGCGTAGTCGTCGGTGAGCAGTTCTTC
NA | TRBJ2-1 | TRBD2 | TRBV20-1 | CSARKREGFGRRIF | TGCAGTGCTAGAAAGCGGGAGGGCTTCGGGCGCCGGATCTTC
many | TRBJ2-7 | NA | TRBV7-2 | CASSSIRGEQYF | TGTGCCAGCAGCTCAATAAGGGGCGAGCAGTACTTC
many | TRBJ2-3 | NA | TRBV5-1 | CASSLIGRTDTQYF | TGCGCCAGCAGCTTGATTGGGAGGACAGATACGCAGTATTTT
few | TRBJ2-3 | TRBD2 | TRBV7-6 | CASSPKGLGSDTQYF | TGTGCCAGCAGCCCTAAGGGACTAGGTTCAGATACGCAGTATTTT